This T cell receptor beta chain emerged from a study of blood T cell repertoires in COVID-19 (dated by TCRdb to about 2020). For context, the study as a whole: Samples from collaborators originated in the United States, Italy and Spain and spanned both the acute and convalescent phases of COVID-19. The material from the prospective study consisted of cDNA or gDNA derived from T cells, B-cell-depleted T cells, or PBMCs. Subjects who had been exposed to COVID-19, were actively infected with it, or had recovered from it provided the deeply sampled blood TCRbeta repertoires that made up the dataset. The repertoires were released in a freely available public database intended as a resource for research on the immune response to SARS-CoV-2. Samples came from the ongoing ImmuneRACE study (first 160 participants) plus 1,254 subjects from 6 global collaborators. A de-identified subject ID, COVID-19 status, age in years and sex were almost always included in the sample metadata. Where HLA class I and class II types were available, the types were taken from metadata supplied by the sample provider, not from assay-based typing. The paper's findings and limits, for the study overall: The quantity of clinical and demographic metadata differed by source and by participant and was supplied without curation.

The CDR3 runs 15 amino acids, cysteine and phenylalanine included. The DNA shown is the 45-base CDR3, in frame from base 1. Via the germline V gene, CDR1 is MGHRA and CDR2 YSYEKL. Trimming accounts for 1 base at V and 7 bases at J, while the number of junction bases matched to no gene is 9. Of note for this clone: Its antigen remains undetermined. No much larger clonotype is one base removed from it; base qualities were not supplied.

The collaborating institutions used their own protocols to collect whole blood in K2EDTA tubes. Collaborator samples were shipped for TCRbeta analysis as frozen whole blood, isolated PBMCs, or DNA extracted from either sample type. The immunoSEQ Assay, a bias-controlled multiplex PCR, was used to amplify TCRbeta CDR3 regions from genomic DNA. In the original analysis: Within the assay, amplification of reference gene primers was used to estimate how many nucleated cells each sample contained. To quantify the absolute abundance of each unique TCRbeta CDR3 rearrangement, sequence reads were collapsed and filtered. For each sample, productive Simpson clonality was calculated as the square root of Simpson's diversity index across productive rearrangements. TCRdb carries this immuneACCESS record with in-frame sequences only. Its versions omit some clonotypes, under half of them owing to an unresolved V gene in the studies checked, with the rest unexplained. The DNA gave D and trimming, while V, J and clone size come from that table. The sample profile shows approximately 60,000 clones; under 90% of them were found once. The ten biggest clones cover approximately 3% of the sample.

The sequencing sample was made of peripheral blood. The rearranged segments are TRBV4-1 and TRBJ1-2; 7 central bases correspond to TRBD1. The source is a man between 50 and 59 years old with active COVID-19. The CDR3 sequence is CASSQVDREISGYTF. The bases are TGCGCCAGCAGCCAAGTTGACAGGGAAATAAGTGGCTACACCTTC.